One and the same sample provided the 8 T cell receptor beta chains below, sequenced in a study of T cells expressing NK-cell markers. Using the 5' RACE reads, TCRdb records one entry per CDR3 protein without DNA. This sample contains more than 400,000 distinct CDR3 sequences. The source material was blood T cells: a sorted CD56 or NKG2C T cell subset, CD4+ or CD8+ T cells, or bulk PBMC T cells (not recorded which). Receptors originate from a woman aged 18 to 75 in good health.

The genes are TRBV12-3 or TRBV12-4 and TRBJ1-4. CDR3 length: 14 residues. CDR3 in amino acids: CASSEGNTNEKLFF.

The chain has TRBV4-3 and TRBJ1-1. Germline loops: CDR1 LGHNA, CDR2 YSLEER. CDR3 size: 13 residues. This chain's CDR3 is CASSQAGPSEAFF.

CDR3 protein: CASSFGQGDYNEQFF. The J gene is TRBJ2-1, the V gene TRBV5-4; as DNA is missing, the TRBD1 call by TCRdb cannot be tested. The CDR3 consists of 15 residues. Germline CDR1 is SGHNT and CDR2 is YYREEE (reference sequence).

The chain recombines TRBV20-1 with TRBJ2-7; TCRdb picks TRBD1, but there is no DNA to check that call. This CDR3 has 14 residues. From germline, CDR1 is DFQATT and CDR2 SNEGSKA (reference sequence). The chain's CDR3 is CSARADPGGYEQYF.

V usage is TRBV6-5 and J usage is TRBJ2-5. Germline V CDR1 and CDR2: MNHEY, SVGAGI. The CDR3 runs 15 residues. CDR3: CASSYSWVAAETQYF.

This chain links TRBV19 with TRBJ2-1. This CDR3 region has 13 residues. Germline loops: CDR1 LNHDA, CDR2 SQIVND (reference sequence). CDR3 sequence: CASSIKGWHEQFF.

The chain has TRBV3-1 and TRBJ1-5; without DNA, the TCRdb call of TRBD1 cannot be checked. The CDR3 totals 14 residues. Germline V gene data show CDR1 as LGHDT and CDR2 as YNNKEL (reference sequence). The CDR3 sequence is CASSQGGGGAAQHF.

The chain recombines TRBV20-1 with TRBJ2-1. The CDR3 is 14 residues long. In germline, CDR1 is DFQATT, CDR2 SNEGSKA (reference sequence). The CDR3 loop reads CSARDWESYNEQFF.